These T cell receptor beta chains were read from a single sample in a study of OX40 agonist ivuxolimab in advanced cancers. Some clones are missing from TCRdb's copy, which holds only in-frame ones; the method was immunoSEQ multiplex PCR. The sample yields about 46,000 clones, around nine tenths seen once. The sequencing used CD4+ or CD8+ T cells sorted from blood, collected in a trial of the OX40 agonist ivuxolimab. Source of these receptors: an adult with an advanced solid tumor such as melanoma, head and neck, liver or kidney cancer. Each CDR3 is given with its conserved first and last residue. A D gene is named only where the DNA matches it firmly. For some rows the clone size is stated as once, few or many, or as a class when expanded; others skip it.

d_gene: .; v_gene: TRBV18; j_gene: TRBJ1-2; abundance: .; CDR3aa: CASSPSNSYYGYTF; CDR3nt: TGTGCCAGCTCACCCTCCAACAGCTACTATGGCTACACCTTC
d_gene: TRBD1; v_gene: TRBV11-3; j_gene: TRBJ2-1; abundance: .; CDR3aa: CASSSGQGTYNEQFF; CDR3nt: TGTGCCAGCAGCTCGGGACAGGGGACCTACAATGAGCAGTTCTTC
d_gene: TRBD1; v_gene: TRBV29-1; j_gene: TRBJ2-7; abundance: .; CDR3aa: CSVGGTGFNEQYF; CDR3nt: TGCAGCGTTGGGGGGACAGGATTCAACGAGCAGTACTTC
d_gene: .; v_gene: TRBV5-1; j_gene: TRBJ2-3; abundance: .; CDR3aa: CASSLETSTDTQYF; CDR3nt: TGCGCCAGCAGCTTGGAAACTAGCACAGATACGCAGTATTTT
d_gene: .; v_gene: TRBV19; j_gene: TRBJ2-7; abundance: .; CDR3aa: CASSKGYPYEQYF; CDR3nt: TGTGCCAGTAGTAAAGGCTATCCCTACGAGCAGTACTTC
d_gene: .; v_gene: TRBV30; j_gene: TRBJ1-2; abundance: few; CDR3aa: CAWSRDRPGGYTF; CDR3nt: TGTGCCTGGAGTCGGGACCGCCCGGGAGGCTACACCTTC
d_gene: .; v_gene: TRBV2; j_gene: TRBJ1-2; abundance: .; CDR3aa: CASTEVGGYTF; CDR3nt: TGTGCCAGCACCGAGGTGGGGGGCTACACCTTC
d_gene: .; v_gene: TRBV10-3; j_gene: TRBJ2-7; abundance: .; CDR3aa: CAISESEGPYEQYF; CDR3nt: TGTGCCATCAGTGAGTCTGAGGGACCCTACGAGCAGTACTTC
d_gene: TRBD2; v_gene: TRBV29-1; j_gene: TRBJ2-3; abundance: .; CDR3aa: CSVDSPAGGIGNTQYF; CDR3nt: TGCAGCGTTGATTCCCCGGCCGGGGGGATTGGAAACACGCAGTATTTT
d_gene: .; v_gene: TRBV7-6; j_gene: TRBJ2-5; abundance: .; CDR3aa: CASRAGWRGETQYF; CDR3nt: TGTGCCAGCAGGGCTGGGTGGAGAGGCGAGACCCAGTACTTC
d_gene: .; v_gene: TRBV6-6; j_gene: TRBJ1-2; abundance: .; CDR3aa: CASSYSIPGNYGYTF; CDR3nt: TGTGCCAGCAGTTACTCGATCCCAGGGAACTATGGCTACACCTTC
d_gene: .; v_gene: TRBV14; j_gene: TRBJ2-2; abundance: .; CDR3aa: CASSQDEIGELFF; CDR3nt: TGTGCCAGCAGCCAAGATGAGATCGGGGAGCTGTTTTTT
d_gene: .; v_gene: TRBV29-1; j_gene: TRBJ2-1; abundance: .; CDR3aa: CSALGTARDEQFF; CDR3nt: TGCAGCGCGTTGGGAACAGCTCGGGATGAGCAGTTCTTC
d_gene: .; v_gene: TRBV4-1; j_gene: TRBJ1-5; abundance: once; CDR3aa: CASSQDGISNQPQHF; CDR3nt: TGCGCCAGCAGCCAAGATGGCATTAGCAATCAGCCCCAGCATTTT
d_gene: .; v_gene: TRBV9; j_gene: TRBJ1-2; abundance: .; CDR3aa: CASSVGASDYGYTF; CDR3nt: TGTGCCAGCAGCGTGGGGGCCTCTGACTATGGCTACACCTTC
d_gene: TRBD2; v_gene: TRBV10-2; j_gene: TRBJ2-1; abundance: .; CDR3aa: CASSGGLAGGFSYNEQFF; CDR3nt: TGCGCCAGCAGTGGAGGCCTAGCGGGAGGTTTTTCCTACAATGAGCAGTTCTTC
d_gene: TRBD1; v_gene: TRBV27; j_gene: TRBJ2-1; abundance: once; CDR3aa: CASSSGTGLFNEQFF; CDR3nt: TGTGCCAGCAGCTCCGGGACAGGGCTTTTCAATGAGCAGTTCTTC